The clone carrying this T cell receptor beta chain was seen many times. Orbital computed tomography, thyroid ultrasound, serum thyroxine and TRAb, and clinical symptoms together informed the diagnoses. RNA transcripts yielded amplified TCR beta CDR3 regions. The HTBI primer set was used in a first-round RT-PCR of the TCR CDR3. TCRdb called the multiplex PCR reads again in MiXCR, with one record for every CDR3 protein. The sample includes a few hundred thousand distinct CDR3 sequences, just over 45% seen only once; the top ten take about 8%. This sample is drawn from a study of T cells in Graves' hyperthyroidism and ophthalmopathy. V trimming: 1 base; J trimming: 4 bases; junction bases outside the gene matches: 2. This CDR3 region has 15 residues. Germline loops: CDR1 MGHRA, CDR2 YSYEKL.

Sequencing used peripheral blood or thyroid tissue (not recorded which). The chain recombines TRBV4-1 with TRBJ2-7, with 12 bases fitting TRBD2. The sequence came from a woman younger than 30 with Graves' hyperthyroidism. Here the CDR3 DNA reads TGCGCCAGCAGCCAAGGGACTAGCGGGGATTACGAGCAGTACTTC. It yields the protein CASSQGTSGDYEQYF.